This T cell receptor beta chain was sequenced for a study of blood T cell repertoires in COVID-19. CDR1 and CDR2 from the germline V gene are MNHNY and SVGAGI (reference sequence). The CDR3 has 15 residues. With 6 bases removed from V and 1 base from J, the gap between germline ends came to 13 bases. Assay: immunoSEQ multiplex PCR; the TCRdb copy retains only in-frame clones and omits some. The top ten clones hold about 15% of a sample with around 45,000 clones, 86% of them seen once. Material for sequencing was peripheral blood. This rearrangement joins TRBV6-6 to TRBJ1-3; D is perhaps TRBD1 (5 bases). This receptor was taken from a man aged 55 to 70 with active or convalescent COVID-19. CDR3 amino acids: CASSLQEDSGNTIYF. CDR3 DNA: TGTGCCAGCAGCCTACAGGAAGATTCTGGAAACACCATATATTTT.